This TCR beta chain was sequenced during a study of shared clonotypes between healthy human individuals. Study at large: Per donor, three plates held CD4 naive cells, three held CD4 memory, two held CD8 naive and one held CD8 memory. The study's findings and limits: Among the subsets, naive ones generally showed larger estimated richness than memory ones.

V was trimmed by 0 bases and J by 0 bases, leaving 13 bases between them. This CDR3 is 17 amino acids long. Germline CDR1 is SGDLS and CDR2 is YYNGEE. On this clone: Its cognate antigen is unknown.

TCRdb keeps only in-frame clones here, not all; method: immunoSEQ multiplex PCR. Of roughly 2.6 million clones listed, around nine tenths were seen once; the top ten hold 0.13% to 0.15%. Input material: naive CD4+ T cells sorted from blood. Subset in this sample: CD45RA+ positively selected. The V and J genes are TRBV9 and TRBJ1-5; no clear D. The TCR originated in a man between 18 and 35 years old in good health. In DNA form, the CDR3 reads TGTGCCAGCAGCGTAGGAGACAATTTGGGTAGCAATCAGCCCCAGCATTTT. Residues: CASSVGDNLGSNQPQHF. The whole variable domain, filled in from reference TRBV9 and TRBJ1-5, reads DSGVTQTPKHLITATGQRVTLRCSPRSGDLSVYWYQQSLDQGLQFLIQYYNGEERAKGNILERFSAQQFPDLHSELNLSSLELGDSALYFCASSVGDNLGSNQPQHFGDGTRLSIL.